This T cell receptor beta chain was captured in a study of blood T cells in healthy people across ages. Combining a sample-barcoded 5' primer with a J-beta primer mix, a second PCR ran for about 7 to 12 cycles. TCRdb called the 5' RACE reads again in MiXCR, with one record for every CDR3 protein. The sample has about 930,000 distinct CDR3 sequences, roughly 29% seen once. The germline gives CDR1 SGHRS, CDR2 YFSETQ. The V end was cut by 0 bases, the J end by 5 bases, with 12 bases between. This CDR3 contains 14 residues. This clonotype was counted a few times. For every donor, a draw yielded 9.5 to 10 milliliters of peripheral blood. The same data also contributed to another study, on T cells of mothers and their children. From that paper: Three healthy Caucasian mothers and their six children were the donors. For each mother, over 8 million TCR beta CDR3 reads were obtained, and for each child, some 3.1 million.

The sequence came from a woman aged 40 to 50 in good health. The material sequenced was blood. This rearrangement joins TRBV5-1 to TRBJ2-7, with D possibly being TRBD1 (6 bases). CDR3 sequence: CASSLGGQLNEQYF. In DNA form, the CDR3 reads TGCGCCAGCAGCTTGGGGGGACAATTGAACGAGCAGTACTTC.